A single sample gave rise to the 28 T cell receptor beta chains below, sequenced in a study of molecular identifiers for immune sequencing clone quantification. TCRdb used MiXCR to reprocess the PCR reads, holding one entry per CDR3 protein. The sample carries about 500,000 distinct CDR3 sequences, roughly a fifth recorded once. The specimen was naive CD8+ T cells from blood, with Jurkat cell RNA spiked in. Subset indicated: FACS-sorted CD8+CD4-CCR7+CD45RA+ naive T cells. The receptor source for this set is a human donor in good health. Some libraries in this study had Jurkat cell RNA spiked in.

This clonotype was seen many times. The gene calls are TRBV19 and TRBJ2-3; D unclear. The CDR3 runs 16 residues. Trimming pared 0 bases from V and 3 bases from J, leaving 13 bases between. The germline gives CDR1 LNHDA, CDR2 SQIVND (reference sequence). This chain's CDR3 is CASSIEGPGRTDTQYF. Written as DNA, the CDR3 is TGTGCCAGTAGTATAGAAGGTCCAGGACGGACAGATACGCAGTATTTT. Looking up the rest from reference TRBV19 and TRBJ2-3 gives the full variable domain: DGGITQSPKYLFRKEGQNVTLSCEQNLNHDAMYWYRQDPGQGLRLIYYSQIVNDFQKGDIAEGYSVSREKKESFPLTVTSAQKNPTAFYLCASSIEGPGRTDTQYFGPGTRLTVL.

This clonotype came up many times. This chain links TRBV7-9 with TRBJ2-3; 8 positions match TRBD2. Per the germline V gene, CDR1 is SEHNR and CDR2 is FQNEAQ (reference sequence). The length of the CDR3 is 13 residues. The J segment lost 2 bases and the V segment lost 11 bases, leaving 6 bases of the junction unmatched. The CDR3 DNA follows: TGTGCCTCCGGGAGGGAGTACACAGATACGCAGTATTTT. Translation gives CASGREYTDTQYF.

The rearrangement links TRBV12-5 to TRBJ2-1, with 8 positions matching TRBD1. This CDR3 region has 16 residues. With V trimmed by 1 base and J by 8 bases, 10 bases remained unmatched. Germline loops: CDR1 LGHNT, CDR2 FRNRAP. The CDR3 reads CASGLAQGVGVDEQFF. The CDR3 DNA reads as TGTGCTAGTGGTTTGGCACAGGGGGTCGGGGTGGATGAGCAGTTCTTC.

This clonotype has ten or more counts. The chain uses TRBV7-9 and TRBJ2-3; D not certain. The germline V gene has CDR1 SEHNR and CDR2 FQNEAQ (reference sequence). The length of the CDR3 is 11 residues. Trimming left V 6 bases short and J 14 bases short, with 15 bases between. CDR3 nucleotide sequence: TGTGCCAGCAGGTTGGAGCCTCCCGGGTATTTT. Amino acid sequence: CASRLEPPGYF. Using reference TRBV7-9 and TRBJ2-3 for the parts outside the CDR3, the full variable domain is DTGVSQNPRHKITKRGQNVTFRCDPISEHNRLYWYRQTLGQGPEFLTYFQNEAQLEKSRLLSDRFSAERPKGSFSTLEIQRTEQGDSAMYLCASRLEPPGYFGPGTRLTVL.

This clonotype was seen a few times. This may be a read error, as it is one base from a much larger clone. It is unclear where the CDR3 begins or ends on the DNA, so no DNA is shown, and the CDR3 is as TCRdb lists it. The chain employs TRBV7-9 and TRBJ1-1; the table's D call of TRBD1 was not tested on the DNA. From germline, CDR1 is SEHNR and CDR2 FQNEAQ (reference sequence). A total of 15 residues make up the CDR3, ends included. The CDR3: CASSFGQGANTEASF.

This clonotype was detected ten times or more. The chain combines TRBV6-2 or TRBV6-3 with TRBJ1-1, with TRBD1 as a possible D gene (6 bases). The CDR3 contains 11 residues. Germline loops: CDR1 MNHEY, CDR2 SVGEGT. Trimming removed 8 bases from V and 8 bases from J, with 12 bases in between. CDR3 protein: CASEQGIEAFF. The CDR3 DNA follows: TGTGCCAGCGAACAGGGTATAGAAGCTTTCTTT.

The CDR3 DNA is TGTGCCAGCAGTTTTTCGTTGAGCTCCTACGAGCAGTACTTC. It encodes CASSFSLSSYEQYF. The chain has TRBV12-3 or TRBV12-4 and TRBJ2-7; D ambiguous. The CDR3 consists of 14 residues. V lost 3 bases and J lost 0, with 9 bases in between.

This clonotype was detected ten times or more. The gene calls are TRBV7-2 and TRBJ2-3; D unresolved. The CDR3 has 14 amino acids. Trimming removed 4 bases at V and 1 base at J, with 9 bases between. Germline V CDR1 and CDR2: SGHTA, FQGNSA. CDR3 loop: CASSYDLGTDTQYF. CDR3 coding DNA: TGTGCCAGCAGCTACGACCTAGGCACAGATACGCAGTATTTT.

This chain uses TRBV11-2 with TRBJ2-5, with D possibly called TRBD1 or TRBD2 (5 bases each). V was clipped by 5 bases and J by 3 bases, with 19 bases between them. CDR3 length: 16 amino acids. Per germline, CDR1 SGHAT and CDR2 FQNNGV. The CDR3 nucleotides are TGTGCCAGCAGCGTAGGGTACAGTGGGGGTAAAGAGACCCAGTACTTC. Amino acids: CASSVGYSGGKETQYF.

This clonotype was observed a few times. The V gene is TRBV24-1, the J gene TRBJ1-5, with 8 bases fitting TRBD1. The CDR3 runs 14 residues. V lost 4 bases and J lost 5; bases outside the gene matches: 3. The germline V gene has CDR1 KGHDR and CDR2 SFDVKD. The CDR3 DNA reads as TGTGCCACCAGTGACCGACAGGGGTATCAGCCCCAGCATTTT. Residues: CATSDRQGYQPQHF.

This clonotype was recorded at least ten times. CDR3 amino acids: CAWSVSPSGRYEQYF. The CDR3 coding sequence is TGTGCCTGGAGTGTAAGTCCTAGCGGGAGATACGAGCAGTACTTC. The gene calls are TRBV30 and TRBJ2-7, with TRBD2 identical over 10 bases. This CDR3 contains 15 residues. V lost 0 bases to trimming and J lost 4 bases; unmatched junction nucleotides: 6. Per the germline V gene, CDR1 is GTSNPN and CDR2 is SVGIG (reference sequence). Full variable domain (remainder filled in from reference TRBV30 and TRBJ2-7): SQTIHQWPATLVQPVGSPLSLECTVEGTSNPNLYWYRQAAGRGLQLLFYSVGIGQISSEVPQNLSASRPQDRQFILSSKKLLLSDSGFYLCAWSVSPSGRYEQYFGPGTRLTVT.

This clonotype was counted at least ten times. The chain is built from TRBV20-1 and TRBJ2-7; D possibly corresponds to TRBD1 (5 bases). There are 14 residues in the CDR3. Trimming took 6 bases from V and 4 from J, leaving 19 bases between them. CDR1 is DFQATT, CDR2 SNEGSKA, per germline (reference sequence). Here the CDR3 reads CSARKGHLTYEQYF. DNA for the CDR3: TGCAGTGCGAGGAAGGGGCATCTTACGTACGAGCAGTACTTC.

On this clonotype: A junction end diverges from the germline sequence, so it may reflect a read error. This sequence joins TRBV28 and TRBJ2-7; D possibly matches TRBD1 or TRBD2 (6 bases each). There are 14 residues in the CDR3. The germline CDR1 and CDR2 sequences are MDHEN and SYDVKM. The CDR3 DNA reads as TGTGCCAACAGTTTCAGGGGACTCTCCTACGAGCAGTACTTC. Translated, it gives CANSFRGLSYEQYF.

The chain uses TRBV30 and TRBJ1-5; the match to TRBD1 covers 8 bases. V lost 1 base to trimming and J lost 9 bases; unmatched junction nucleotides: 14. Germline values: CDR1 GTSNPN, CDR2 SVGIG (reference sequence). The CDR3 covers 16 residues. The CDR3 region has the DNA TGTGCCTGGAGTGGGCCCTACACAGGGGGTAGAGGGCCCCAGCATTTT. Translated, it gives CAWSGPYTGGRGPQHF.

This clonotype showed up many times. The V and J genes are TRBV27 and TRBJ1-1; 7 nucleotides agree with TRBD1. The ends lost 3 bases at V and 7 bases at J; junction bases unmatched: 5. This CDR3 contains 13 residues. CDR1 MNHEY and CDR2 SMNVEV come from the germline V gene (reference sequence). The CDR3: CASSFRGGLEAFF. The CDR3 coding sequence is TGTGCCAGCAGTTTTAGAGGGGGCCTTGAAGCTTTCTTT.

This clonotype was counted at least ten times. This rearrangement joins TRBV12-3 or TRBV12-4 to TRBJ2-5; 8 bases are shared with TRBD2. The CDR3 length is 15 residues. V lost 3 bases to trimming and J lost 3 bases; unmatched junction nucleotides: 6. The CDR3 loop is CASSFSAGDKETQYF. In DNA, the CDR3 is TGTGCCAGCAGTTTTTCAGCGGGGGATAAAGAGACCCAGTACTTC.

Worth noting for this clonotype: A read error may be the cause here, since a much bigger clone is one base away. Here the CDR3 DNA reads TGTGCCAGCAGCCCGGGACAGGGGGCGGACGATGAGCAGTCCTTC. This translates into CASSPGQGADDEQSF. The chain recombines TRBV3-1 with TRBJ2-1; TRBD1 matches 12 bases. Germline-derived CDR1 and CDR2 are LGHDT and YNNKEL (reference sequence). The CDR3 runs 15 residues.

The V call is TRBV5-6, the J call TRBJ2-1; D is possibly TRBD1 (5 bases). Trimming removed 3 bases from V and 5 bases from J, with 15 bases in between. The germline V gene encodes CDR1 SGHDT and CDR2 YYEEEE. The CDR3 consists of 15 residues. CDR3 sequence reads: CASSSDSYHNNEQFF. The DNA for the CDR3 is TGTGCCAGCAGCTCCGACAGCTACCATAACAATGAGCAGTTCTTC.

This clonotype was counted a single time. One junction end disagrees with the germline gene, perhaps due to a read error. This sequence joins TRBV12-3 or TRBV12-4 and TRBJ1-1, with 7 bases identical to TRBD1. The CDR3 has 15 residues. CDR3 sequence reads: CASSPEGAMNTEASF. The CDR3 DNA reads TGTGCCAGCAGTCCAGAGGGGGCCATGAACACTGAAGCTTCCTTT.

This clonotype was counted many times. The genes are TRBV10-3 and TRBJ2-3; D is possibly TRBD2 (5 bases). There are 15 residues in the CDR3. Trimming left V 5 bases short and J 1 base short, with 13 bases between. Germline lookup yields CDR1 ENHRY and CDR2 SYGVKD. In DNA form, the CDR3 reads TGTGCCATCAGTCCTGGCTCCGGGGGCACAGATACGCAGTATTTT. It codes for CAISPGSGGTDTQYF.

The genes are TRBV11-2 and TRBJ2-3; TRBD2 agrees at 16 bases. This CDR3 is built from 18 residues. From germline, CDR1 is SGHAT and CDR2 FQNNGV. V trimming: 5 bases; J trimming: 2 bases; junction bases outside the gene matches: 7. DNA of the CDR3: TGTGCCAGCAGCGAGGGACTAGCGGGAGGGAAAGACACAGATACGCAGTATTTT. Translating it yields CASSEGLAGGKDTDTQYF.

For this clonotype: A much larger clone lies one base from this, so it may be a read error. This chain links TRBV12-3 or TRBV12-4 with TRBJ1-2; 8 nucleotides line up with TRBD1. The CDR3 is 15 residues long. The DNA for the CDR3 is TGTGCCACCAGTCTCCCCACCGGGACAGGCTATGGCTACACCTTC. This gives the protein CATSLPTGTGYGYTF.

This clonotype appeared a few times. The chain links TRBV4-1 to TRBJ1-2, with D unclear. The V end was cut by 8 bases, the J end by 10 bases, with 26 bases between. This CDR3 comprises 15 residues. In germline, CDR1 is MGHRA, CDR2 YSYEKL. Written as DNA, the CDR3 is TGCGCCAGCCGACGCCTAGGCCCAAAACGTATCGCCTACACCTTC. Amino acid sequence: CASRRLGPKRIAYTF.

The table lists this clonotype with many counts. The CDR3 region has the DNA TGCAGCGCCGACCACCCGACAGGCCCCACTACTAACTATGGCTACACCTTC. Protein: CSADHPTGPTTNYGYTF. The V call is TRBV29-1, the J call TRBJ1-2, with D tentatively TRBD1 (6 bases). Germline V lookup: CDR1 SQVTM, CDR2 ANQGSEA. The CDR3 is made up of 17 amino acids. Trimming removed 7 bases from V and 0 bases from J, with 24 bases in between.

The J gene is TRBJ2-3, the V gene TRBV7-3, with 7 bases matching TRBD2. Germline V lookup: CDR1 SGHTA, CDR2 FQGTGA. V lost 5 bases to trimming and J lost 1 base; unmatched junction nucleotides: 6. The CDR3 is made up of 15 amino acids. CDR3 in DNA: TGTGCCAGCAGCCGAGGGACTACCCGCACAGATACGCAGTATTTT. Its protein is CASSRGTTRTDTQYF.

This clonotype was seen ten or more times. The rearrangement uses TRBV7-9 and TRBJ2-3; D remains ambiguous. This CDR3 has 11 amino acids. Germline V lookup: CDR1 SEHNR, CDR2 FQNEAQ (reference sequence). V was pared by 7 bases and J by 6 bases, with 8 bases between. The CDR3 DNA follows: TGTGCCAGCACCCCCTCGGATACGCAGTATTTT. Translation: CASTPSDTQYF.

The chain employs TRBV7-6 and TRBJ2-7, with 14 nucleotides matching TRBD2. The CDR3 contains 16 residues. With 4 bases clipped from V and 2 bases from J, the junction kept 4 bases outside the gene matches. CDR1 is SGHVS, CDR2 FNYEAQ, per germline. The CDR3 sequence: CASSSGTSGSTYEQYF. The CDR3 bases are TGTGCCAGCAGCTCCGGGACTAGCGGGAGTACCTACGAGCAGTACTTC.

As concerns this clonotype: One end of the junction does not line up with germline, which may come from a read error. The V call is TRBV27, the J call TRBJ2-6; TRBD1 is a possible D gene (6 bases). The CDR3 is 17 amino acids. The V gene's germline CDR1 is MNHEY and CDR2 SMNVEV (reference sequence). CDR3 in amino acids: CASTDGQPFSGANILTF. The CDR3 nucleotides are TGTGCCAGTACGGACGGACAGCCCTTCTCTGGGGCCAACATCCTGACTTTC.